The entry below describes one T cell receptor beta chain. Germline V gene lookup returns CDR1 LGHDT and CDR2 YNNKEL (reference sequence). V lost 1 base, J lost 7 bases, and 7 bases lay in between. CDR3 length: 13 residues. The entry originates in a study of blood T cell repertoires in COVID-19. Study at large: T cells, B-cell-depleted T cells, or PBMCs provided the cDNA or gDNA that served as material.

Measured with immunoSEQ multiplex PCR; TCRdb has only the in-frame clones, and not every one. The data contain around 140,000 clones, 80% to 90% of them singletons. The sample was PBMCs or T cells enriched from blood (not recorded which). The rearrangement uses TRBV3-1 (or the pseudogene TRBV3-2) and TRBJ2-2; D is undetermined. This clonotype originated in a man aged 40-55 years with acute COVID-19. CDR3 nucleotide sequence: TGTGCCAGCAGCCAAGTCCGCGGCGGGGAGCTGTTTTTT. Residues: CASSQVRGGELFF.